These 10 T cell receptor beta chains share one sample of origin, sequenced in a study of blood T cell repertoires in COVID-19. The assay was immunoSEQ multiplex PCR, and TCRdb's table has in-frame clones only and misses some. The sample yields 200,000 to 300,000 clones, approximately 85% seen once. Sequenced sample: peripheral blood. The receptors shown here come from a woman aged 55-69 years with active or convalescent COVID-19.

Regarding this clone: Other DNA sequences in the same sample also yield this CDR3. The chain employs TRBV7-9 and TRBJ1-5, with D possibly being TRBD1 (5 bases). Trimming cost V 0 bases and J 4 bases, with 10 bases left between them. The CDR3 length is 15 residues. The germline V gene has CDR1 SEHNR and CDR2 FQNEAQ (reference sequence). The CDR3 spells CASSLAGGGNQPQHF. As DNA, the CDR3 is TGTGCCAGCAGCTTAGCGGGGGGAGGAAATCAGCCCCAGCATTTT.

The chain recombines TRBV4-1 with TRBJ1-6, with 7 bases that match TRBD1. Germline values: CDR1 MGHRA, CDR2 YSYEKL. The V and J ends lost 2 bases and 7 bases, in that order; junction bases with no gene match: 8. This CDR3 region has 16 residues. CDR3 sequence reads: CASSQYLGTVNSPLHF. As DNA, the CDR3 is TGCGCCAGCAGCCAATACCTAGGGACAGTAAATTCACCCCTCCACTTT.

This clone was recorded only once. CDR3 region: CASSPPLAGYSYEQYF. CDR3 coding DNA: TGTGCCAGCTCACCACCCCTAGCGGGGTACTCCTACGAGCAGTACTTC. V is TRBV18 and J is TRBJ2-7; 9 bases fit TRBD2. With V trimmed by 0 bases and J by 0 bases, 3 bases remained unmatched. The germline V gene has CDR1 KGHSH and CDR2 LQKENI. This CDR3 has 16 residues.

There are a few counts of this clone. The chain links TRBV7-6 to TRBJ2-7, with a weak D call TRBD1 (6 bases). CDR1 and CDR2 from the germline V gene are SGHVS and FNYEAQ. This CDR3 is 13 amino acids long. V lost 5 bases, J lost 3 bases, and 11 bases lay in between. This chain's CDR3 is CASSRQQGYEQYF. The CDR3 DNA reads TGTGCCAGCAGCCGGCAACAGGGCTACGAGCAGTACTTC.

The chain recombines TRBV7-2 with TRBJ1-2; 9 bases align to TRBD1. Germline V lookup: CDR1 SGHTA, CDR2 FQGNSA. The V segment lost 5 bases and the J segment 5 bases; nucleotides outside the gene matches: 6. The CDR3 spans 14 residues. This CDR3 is CASSRTGGRYGYTF. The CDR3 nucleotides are TGTGCCAGCAGCAGAACAGGGGGCAGGTATGGCTACACCTTC.

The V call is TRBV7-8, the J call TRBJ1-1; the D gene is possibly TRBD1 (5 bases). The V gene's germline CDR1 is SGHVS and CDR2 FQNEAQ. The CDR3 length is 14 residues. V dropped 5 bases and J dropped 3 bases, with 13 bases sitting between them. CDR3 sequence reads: CASSPPSGDTEAFF. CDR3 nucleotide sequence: TGTGCCAGCAGCCCTCCATCGGGGGACACTGAAGCTTTCTTT. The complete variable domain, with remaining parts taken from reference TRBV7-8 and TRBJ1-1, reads GAGVSQSPRYKVAKRGQDVALRCDPISGHVSLFWYQQALGQGPEFLTYFQNEAQLDKSGLPSDRFFAERPEGSVSTLKIQRTQQEDSAVYLCASSPPSGDTEAFFGQGTRLTVV.

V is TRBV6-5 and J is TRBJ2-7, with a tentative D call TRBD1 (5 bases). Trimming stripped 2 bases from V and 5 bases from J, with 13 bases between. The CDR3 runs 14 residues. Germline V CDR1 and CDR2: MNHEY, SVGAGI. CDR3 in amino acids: CASSYARVGHEQYF. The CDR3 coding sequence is TGTGCCAGCAGTTACGCCAGGGTCGGTCACGAGCAGTACTTC.

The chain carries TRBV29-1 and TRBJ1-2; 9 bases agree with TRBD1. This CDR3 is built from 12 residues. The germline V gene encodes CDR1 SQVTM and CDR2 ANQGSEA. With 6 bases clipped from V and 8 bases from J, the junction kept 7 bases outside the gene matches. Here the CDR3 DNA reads TGCAGCGTCACAGGGGGCGAGTCGGGCTACACCTTC. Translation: CSVTGGESGYTF.

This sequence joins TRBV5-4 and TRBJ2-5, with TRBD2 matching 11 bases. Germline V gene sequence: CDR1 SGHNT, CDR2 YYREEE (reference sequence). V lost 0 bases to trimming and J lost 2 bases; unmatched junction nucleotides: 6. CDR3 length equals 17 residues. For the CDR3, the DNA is TGTGCCAGCAGCTTGGGGCTAGCGGGGGGCCTACAAGAGACCCAGTACTTC. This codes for CASSLGLAGGLQETQYF.

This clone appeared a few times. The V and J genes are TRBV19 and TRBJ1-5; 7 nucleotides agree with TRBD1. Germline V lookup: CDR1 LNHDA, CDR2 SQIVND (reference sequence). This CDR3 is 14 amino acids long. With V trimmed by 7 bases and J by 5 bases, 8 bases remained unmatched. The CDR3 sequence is CASNDRARDQPQHF. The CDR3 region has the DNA TGTGCCAGTAACGACAGGGCGAGGGATCAGCCCCAGCATTTT. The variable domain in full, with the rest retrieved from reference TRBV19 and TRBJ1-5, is DGGITQSPKYLFRKEGQNVTLSCEQNLNHDAMYWYRQDPGQGLRLIYYSQIVNDFQKGDIAEGYSVSREKKESFPLTVTSAQKNPTAFYLCASNDRARDQPQHFGDGTRLSIL.